A single sample gave rise to the 19 T cell receptor beta chains below, sequenced in a study of blood T cell repertoires in COVID-19 (dated by TCRdb to the early 2020s). Library preparation was by the immunoSEQ multiplex PCR assay. The immuneACCESS repertoire file appears here via TCRdb, limited to in-frame rearrangements. These files lack a portion of the clones; in checked studies, under half of the deficit traces to unresolved V genes, and the cause of the others is not known. Counted in this sample were 60,000 or so clones; around four fifths of them appeared once. Clones ranked in the top ten supply about 3.2% of the sample. Specimen: peripheral blood. All receptors derive from a man between 60 and 70 years old with acute or convalescent COVID-19.

The sample holds a few counts of this clone. Here the CDR3 reads CAISEELIARDSPVYEQYF. CDR3 nucleotides: TGTGCCATCAGTGAGGAACTAATCGCCCGGGACAGCCCCGTTTACGAGCAGTACTTC. V and J are TRBV10-3 and TRBJ2-7; 7 nucleotides align to TRBD1. CDR1 is ENHRY and CDR2 is SYGVKD in the germline V gene. This CDR3 has 19 residues. J gave up 4 bases and V 2 bases, and 20 bases lay outside the gene matches.

This chain joins TRBV28 and TRBJ1-1, with a tentative D call TRBD1 (5 bases). The germline V gene has CDR1 MDHEN and CDR2 SYDVKM. The CDR3 covers 13 residues. Trimming took 6 bases from V and 8 from J, leaving 16 bases between them. As DNA, the CDR3 is TGTGCCAGCAGGACTTACCGAAGGGGCGAAGCTTTCTTT. Translation gives CASRTYRRGEAFF.

The chain employs TRBV24-1 and TRBJ2-3, with 7 bases aligning to TRBD1. CDR3 size: 15 residues. From germline, CDR1 is KGHDR and CDR2 SFDVKD. J was trimmed by 1 base and V by 7 bases; bases with no gene match: 7. CDR3 sequence (DNA): TGTGCCACCAGCCCGGGACAGACCGGCACAGATACGCAGTATTTT. Translation gives CATSPGQTGTDTQYF.

The chain joins TRBV7-2 to TRBJ2-7; 9 bases fit TRBD1. After removal of 7 bases from V and 2 bases from J, the junction contained 3 bases not matched to a gene. In germline, CDR1 is SGHTA, CDR2 FQGNSA. The CDR3 length is 13 residues. The CDR3 protein is CASTRTGAYEQYF. For the CDR3, the DNA is TGTGCCAGCACCCGGACAGGGGCCTACGAGCAGTACTTC.

The chain carries TRBV7-8 and TRBJ2-7; D perhaps matches TRBD1 (5 bases). This CDR3 contains 11 residues. Germline V CDR1 and CDR2: SGHVS, FQNEAQ. Trimming left V 5 bases short and J 7 bases short, with 9 bases between. CDR3: CASSRRGEQYF. The CDR3, as DNA: TGTGCCAGCAGCCGTAGGGGAGAGCAGTACTTC.

This clone was picked up a small number of times. This chain connects TRBV5-1 to TRBJ1-2; D not certain. Germline V gene data show CDR1 as SGHRS and CDR2 as YFSETQ. The V end was cut by 4 bases, the J end by 5 bases, with 12 bases between. The CDR3 totals 13 residues. As DNA, the CDR3 is TGCGCCAGCAGCCCCGACTCCCTTTATGGCTACACCTTC. Protein: CASSPDSLYGYTF.

A remark on this clone: An end of the junction does not agree with germline; a read error may underlie this. V gene TRBV7-2 combines with J gene TRBJ1-1, with D hard to call. Germline V gives CDR1 SGHTA, CDR2 FQGNSA. The CDR3 totals 14 residues. CDR3 region: CASSLARDNTEAFF. DNA for the CDR3: TGTGCCAGCAGCCTAGCTCGGGATAACACTGAAGCTTTCTTT.

The chain carries TRBV9 and TRBJ2-7; TRBD1 might be the D (5 bases). The CDR3 runs 18 residues. V lost 0 bases, J lost 4 bases, and 23 bases lay in between. CDR1 and CDR2 (germline): SGDLS, YYNGEE. DNA of the CDR3: TGTGCCAGCAGCGTAGCTCGTATCGTAAGGGGCCCACGTTACGAGCAGTACTTC. Its translation is CASSVARIVRGPRYEQYF.

This sequence joins TRBV9 and TRBJ2-2; D is possibly TRBD2 (5 bases). CDR3 length: 16 residues. V shed 4 bases and J shed 5 bases, with 18 bases lying between them. Germline V gives CDR1 SGDLS, CDR2 YYNGEE. DNA for the CDR3: TGTGCCAGCAGCCCTAGACTATTTGTCGAGACCGGGGAGCTGTTTTTT. This gives the protein CASSPRLFVETGELFF. Complete variable domain (other parts from reference TRBV9 and TRBJ2-2): DSGVTQTPKHLITATGQRVTLRCSPRSGDLSVYWYQQSLDQGLQFLIQYYNGEERAKGNILERFSAQQFPDLHSELNLSSLELGDSALYFCASSPRLFVETGELFFGEGSRLTVL.

This sequence joins TRBV11-2 and TRBJ2-5; 11 nucleotides align to TRBD1. The CDR3 length is 14 residues. J gave up 7 bases and V 1 base, and 2 bases lay outside the gene matches. Germline assignment: CDR1 SGHAT and CDR2 FQNNGV. CDR3 nucleotides: TGTGCCAGCAGCTTAGGGGACAGGGGGGGGACCCAGTACTTC. Amino acid sequence: CASSLGDRGGTQYF. The entire variable domain, with the rest obtained from reference TRBV11-2 and TRBJ2-5, is as follows: EAGVAQSPRYKIIEKRQSVAFWCNPISGHATLYWYQQILGQGPKLLIQFQNNGVVDDSQLPKDRFSAERLKGVDSTLKIQPAKLEDSAVYLCASSLGDRGGTQYFGPGTRLLVL.

This clone was picked up one time. J is TRBJ2-7 and V is TRBV27; perhaps TRBD2 as D (6 bases). V lost 3 bases and J lost 3, with 24 bases in between. The germline CDR1 and CDR2 sequences are MNHEY and SMNVEV (reference sequence). The CDR3 extends over 18 amino acids. This CDR3 is CASSFRDQGGAHSYEQYF. DNA of the CDR3: TGTGCCAGCAGTTTTAGGGACCAGGGCGGGGCGCATAGCTACGAGCAGTACTTC.

This chain joins TRBV30 and TRBJ2-5; 10 nucleotides agree with TRBD1. The CDR3 covers 14 residues. The germline V gene has CDR1 GTSNPN and CDR2 SVGIG (reference sequence). The ends lost 4 bases at V and 7 bases at J; junction bases unmatched: 9. The CDR3 region has the DNA TGTGCCTGGAAACGAGGGACAGGGGAGGGGACCCAGTACTTC. Translating gives CAWKRGTGEGTQYF. The full variable domain, completed using reference TRBV30 and TRBJ2-5, is SQTIHQWPATLVQPVGSPLSLECTVEGTSNPNLYWYRQAAGRGLQLLFYSVGIGQISSEVPQNLSASRPQDRQFILSSKKLLLSDSGFYLCAWKRGTGEGTQYFGPGTRLLVL.

The chain couples TRBV25-1 to TRBJ2-2; weak D call: TRBD2 (6 bases). The CDR3 spans 13 residues. Germline CDR1 MGHDK, CDR2 SYGVNS. V was cut by 5 bases and J by 5 bases, with 9 bases left in between. This CDR3 reads CASSPGGTGELFF. CDR3 in DNA: TGTGCCAGCAGTCCAGGAGGGACCGGGGAGCTGTTTTTT.

This chain links TRBV7-9 with TRBJ1-2; D call uncertain. V gave up 2 bases and J gave up 7 bases, with 14 bases separating them. CDR3 size: 14 residues. Germline V gene data show CDR1 as SEHNR and CDR2 as FQNEAQ (reference sequence). This CDR3 reads CASSLRREVGGYTF. The CDR3 DNA follows: TGTGCCAGCAGCTTAAGAAGGGAGGTAGGTGGCTACACCTTC.

This clone was detected only a few times. Other nucleotide sequences in the sample specify the same CDR3. The chain employs TRBV29-1 and TRBJ1-6; no definite D call. V was trimmed by 6 bases and J by 0 bases, leaving 6 bases between them. The germline CDR1 and CDR2 sequences are SQVTM and ANQGSEA. CDR3 length: 13 residues. The CDR3 coding sequence is TGCAGCGTCAGAAGCTCCTATAATTCACCCCTCCACTTT. Translated, it gives CSVRSSYNSPLHF.

V and J are TRBV24-1 and TRBJ2-5; the D gene is possibly TRBD1 (6 bases). V lost 5 bases, J lost 2 bases, and 8 bases lay in between. This CDR3 has 13 residues. Germline CDR1 KGHDR, CDR2 SFDVKD. The CDR3 sequence: CATSARGQETQYF. CDR3 coding DNA: TGTGCCACCAGTGCAAGGGGGCAAGAGACCCAGTACTTC.

As regards this clone: One junction end disagrees with the germline gene, perhaps due to a read error. The chain uses TRBV11-2 and TRBJ2-1; the match to TRBD1 covers 11 bases. The CDR3 has 13 residues. Germline loops: CDR1 SGHAT, CDR2 FQNNGV. The CDR3 nucleotides read TGTGCCAGCAGCCAACACGAGGGACAGGGGGTACTCTTC. This gives the protein CASSQHEGQGVLF.

V usage is TRBV19 and J usage is TRBJ1-4, with unresolved D. Germline CDR1 and CDR2: LNHDA and SQIVND (reference sequence). V was pared by 4 bases and J by 8 bases, with 11 bases between. The CDR3 is 13 residues long. The CDR3 loop is CASSTLNVEKLFF. CDR3 nucleotides: TGTGCCAGTAGTACCCTAAATGTGGAAAAACTGTTTTTT.

The chain carries TRBV4-2 and TRBJ1-3; a possible D gene is TRBD1 (6 bases). Germline CDR1 reads LGHNA; CDR2 reads YNFKEQ. The CDR3 is 15 amino acids. V was trimmed by 3 bases and J by 0 bases, leaving 9 bases between them. The CDR3 loop is CASSQDSSSGNTIYF. Here the CDR3 DNA reads TGTGCCAGCAGCCAGGACAGTAGCTCTGGAAACACCATATATTTT.